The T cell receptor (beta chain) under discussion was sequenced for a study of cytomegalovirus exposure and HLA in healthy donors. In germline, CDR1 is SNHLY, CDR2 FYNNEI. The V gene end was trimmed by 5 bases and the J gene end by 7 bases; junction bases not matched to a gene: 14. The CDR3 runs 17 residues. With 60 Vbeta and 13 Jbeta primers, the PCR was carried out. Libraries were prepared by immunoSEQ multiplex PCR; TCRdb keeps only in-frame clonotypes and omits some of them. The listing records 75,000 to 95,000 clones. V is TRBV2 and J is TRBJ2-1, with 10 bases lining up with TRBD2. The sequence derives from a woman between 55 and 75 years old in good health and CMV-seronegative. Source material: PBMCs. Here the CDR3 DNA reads TGTGCCAGCAGTCAAACGTATCTAGCGGGAGCATCGAATGAGCAGTTCTTC. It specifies CASSQTYLAGASNEQFF.